The T cell receptor (beta chain) described here comes from a study of cytomegalovirus exposure and HLA in healthy donors. Whole-study context: Per a later analysis, the approximately 700 first-cohort and more than 100 validation repertoires shared one platform.

The CDR3 sequence is 13 residues long. The V gene lost 4 bases and the J gene lost 1 base, with 10 bases spanning the gap. Germline CDR1 GTSNPN, CDR2 SVGIG (reference sequence). Method: immunoSEQ multiplex PCR; TCRdb's copy keeps in-frame clones and lacks some. The sample yields 130,000 to 150,000 clones, around 90% seen once. Regarding the study as a whole: Reports showed the classifier diagnosing cytomegalovirus status with high specificity and sensitivity. The study put 150 to 200 TCR beta chains on its list as cytomegalovirus-associated.

This clone was observed a single time. What it binds is not known. The sequenced sample consisted of PBMCs. The receptor comes from a young man in good health and CMV-seropositive. V usage is TRBV30 and J usage is TRBJ1-1; D is uncertain. The chain's CDR3 is CAWTATKNTEAFF. CDR3 nucleotide sequence: TGTGCCTGGACCGCCACTAAGAACACTGAAGCTTTCTTT.